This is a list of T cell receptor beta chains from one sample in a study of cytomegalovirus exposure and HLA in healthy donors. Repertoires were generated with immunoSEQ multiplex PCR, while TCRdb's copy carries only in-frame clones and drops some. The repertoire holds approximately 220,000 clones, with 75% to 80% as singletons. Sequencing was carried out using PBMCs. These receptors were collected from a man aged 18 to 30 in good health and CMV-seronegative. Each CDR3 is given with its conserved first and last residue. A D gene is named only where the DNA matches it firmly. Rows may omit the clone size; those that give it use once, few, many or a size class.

CDR3nt: TGTGCCAGCAGCGCTATTTCCGGGACAGAAATGTTTTTT
CDR3aa: CASSAISGTEMFF
abundance: -
j_gene: TRBJ1-4
d_gene: TRBD1
v_gene: TRBV7-9

CDR3nt: TGTGCCAGCAGTGAGCTTAGGACTAGCGGGAGCACAGATACGCAGTATTTT
CDR3aa: CASSELRTSGSTDTQYF
abundance: -
j_gene: TRBJ2-3
d_gene: TRBD2
v_gene: TRBV6-1

CDR3nt: TGCGCCAGCAGCCAAGGAGGACTAGCGGGGGGTCCTCGGCTTCTTGAGCAGTTCTTC
CDR3aa: CASSQGGLAGGPRLLEQFF
abundance: -
j_gene: TRBJ2-1
d_gene: TRBD2
v_gene: TRBV4-3

CDR3nt: TGTGCCAGCAGTTTTAGGGGGCTCCAGCCCCAGCATTTT
CDR3aa: CASSFRGLQPQHF
abundance: -
j_gene: TRBJ1-5
d_gene: TRBD1
v_gene: TRBV28

CDR3nt: TGCGCCAGCAGGACAGGGGCTAACTATGGCTACACCTTC
CDR3aa: CASRTGANYGYTF
abundance: -
j_gene: TRBJ1-2
d_gene: TRBD1
v_gene: TRBV5-1

CDR3nt: TGTGCCAGCAGCGTACCCCGGAGAATAGCGGGTGCGGATACGCAGTATTTT
CDR3aa: CASSVPRRIAGADTQYF
abundance: -
j_gene: TRBJ2-3
d_gene: TRBD2
v_gene: TRBV9

CDR3nt: TGTGCCAGCAGCTTCTCTAGCGGGAGTAACACAGATACGCAGTATTTT
CDR3aa: CASSFSSGSNTDTQYF
abundance: -
j_gene: TRBJ2-3
d_gene: TRBD2
v_gene: TRBV11-3

CDR3nt: TGTGCCAGCAGCTTATACACGTTGCCCTACAATGAGCAGTTCTTC
CDR3aa: CASSLYTLPYNEQFF
abundance: -
j_gene: TRBJ2-1
d_gene: -
v_gene: TRBV7-9

CDR3nt: TGTTCCAGCGCTAGGGGGGGAAGGCAAGAGACCCAGTACTTC
CDR3aa: CSSARGGRQETQYF
abundance: -
j_gene: TRBJ2-5
d_gene: -
v_gene: TRBV7-9

CDR3nt: TGTGCCAGCAGCCCAAGATGGGGACTCTATCACAATGAGCAGTTCTTC
CDR3aa: CASSPRWGLYHNEQFF
abundance: -
j_gene: TRBJ2-1
d_gene: -
v_gene: TRBV7-8

CDR3nt: TGTGCCAGCACTCCTTTACAATCTTCCACAGATACGCAGTATTTT
CDR3aa: CASTPLQSSTDTQYF
abundance: -
j_gene: TRBJ2-3
d_gene: -
v_gene: TRBV27

CDR3nt: TGTGCCAGCAGTGAATTCGGGATATTCGGGGGGCAAGATACGCAGTATTTT
CDR3aa: CASSEFGIFGGQDTQYF
abundance: -
j_gene: TRBJ2-3
d_gene: -
v_gene: TRBV25-1

CDR3nt: TGTGCCAGCAGCCAAACGGGGGGGGCCGGTAAAGAGACCCAGTACTTC
CDR3aa: CASSQTGGAGKETQYF
abundance: -
j_gene: TRBJ2-5
d_gene: TRBD2
v_gene: TRBV4-2

CDR3nt: TGTGCCAGTAGTCCTGTTGTCGGCCGGGGCAATCAGCCCCAGCATTTT
CDR3aa: CASSPVVGRGNQPQHF
abundance: -
j_gene: TRBJ1-5
d_gene: -
v_gene: TRBV19

CDR3nt: TGTGCCAGCAGCCTCGGGACTAGCGAAAGCACAGATACGCAGTATTTT
CDR3aa: CASSLGTSESTDTQYF
abundance: -
j_gene: TRBJ2-3
d_gene: TRBD2
v_gene: TRBV11-3

CDR3nt: TGTGCCACGGCTGAGGGGGGGGGCACTGAGCAGTTCTTC
CDR3aa: CATAEGGGTEQFF
abundance: -
j_gene: TRBJ2-1
d_gene: -
v_gene: TRBV15

CDR3nt: TGCGCCAGCAGCGACACTAGCGGGGGGGCGCATACGCAGTATTTT
CDR3aa: CASSDTSGGAHTQYF
abundance: -
j_gene: TRBJ2-3
d_gene: TRBD2
v_gene: TRBV5-1

CDR3nt: TGTGCCAGCGGGACGGACAGGGGATTACTTCATGACTATGGCTACACCTTC
CDR3aa: CASGTDRGLLHDYGYTF
abundance: -
j_gene: TRBJ1-2
d_gene: TRBD1
v_gene: TRBV25-1

CDR3nt: TGCGCTAGCAGCCTTCGTAGACAAGAGACCCAGTACTTC
CDR3aa: CASSLRRQETQYF
abundance: -
j_gene: TRBJ2-5
d_gene: -
v_gene: TRBV5-1

CDR3nt: TGTGCCAGCAGTGAGTCAGGGGACATGGGAGGCTACACCTTC
CDR3aa: CASSESGDMGGYTF
abundance: few
j_gene: TRBJ1-2
d_gene: -
v_gene: TRBV6-4

CDR3nt: TGTGCCTGGTTCGCTCCGGGACAGGGGGCCTTAGCTAACTATGGCTACACCTTC
CDR3aa: CAWFAPGQGALANYGYTF
abundance: -
j_gene: TRBJ1-2
d_gene: TRBD1
v_gene: TRBV30

CDR3nt: TGTGCCAGCAGCGGACAGGGGGGGGGCACTGAAGCTTTCTTT
CDR3aa: CASSGQGGGTEAFF
abundance: -
j_gene: TRBJ1-1
d_gene: TRBD1
v_gene: TRBV2

CDR3nt: TGTGCCAGCTCAACCGGGACTAGCGGTTACAATGAGCAGTTCTTC
CDR3aa: CASSTGTSGYNEQFF
abundance: once
j_gene: TRBJ2-1
d_gene: TRBD2
v_gene: TRBV18

CDR3nt: TGTGCCAGCAGCGCGACAGGGATGGGGCCCCTCGAGCAGTACTTC
CDR3aa: CASSATGMGPLEQYF
abundance: -
j_gene: TRBJ2-7
d_gene: TRBD1
v_gene: TRBV7-9

CDR3nt: TGTGCCAGCAGTGACAGCCTCTCCTATAATTCACCCCTCCACTTT
CDR3aa: CASSDSLSYNSPLHF
abundance: once
j_gene: TRBJ1-6
d_gene: -
v_gene: TRBV6-4

CDR3nt: TGTGCCAGCACCCCAGGTAGCGGGAGTAATTGGGCCTACGAGCAGTACTTC
CDR3aa: CASTPGSGSNWAYEQYF
abundance: -
j_gene: TRBJ2-7
d_gene: TRBD2
v_gene: TRBV28

CDR3nt: TGTGCCAGCAGCGTAGGCGCCGACTGGGGCAATCAGCCCCAGCATTTT
CDR3aa: CASSVGADWGNQPQHF
abundance: -
j_gene: TRBJ1-5
d_gene: -
v_gene: TRBV9

CDR3nt: TGTGCCTACCTACAGGTATACGAGCAGTACTTC
CDR3aa: CAYLQVYEQYF
abundance: -
j_gene: TRBJ2-7
d_gene: -
v_gene: TRBV30

CDR3nt: TGTGCCAGCAGCTTACGGCGCCGGGGGATCGATGGCTACACCTTC
CDR3aa: CASSLRRRGIDGYTF
abundance: -
j_gene: TRBJ1-2
d_gene: -
v_gene: TRBV11-2

CDR3nt: TGTGCCAGCAGTGCCCACAGCTCTGCGAACACTGAAGCTTTCTTT
CDR3aa: CASSAHSSANTEAFF
abundance: -
j_gene: TRBJ1-1
d_gene: -
v_gene: TRBV27

CDR3nt: TGTGCCAGCAGCGGATGGGACAGGGGAATCACCTACGAGCAGTACTTC
CDR3aa: CASSGWDRGITYEQYF
abundance: -
j_gene: TRBJ2-7
d_gene: TRBD1
v_gene: TRBV7-9